The present T cell receptor beta chain was sequenced within a study of patients and donors after allogeneic stem cell transplantation (dated by TCRdb to between 2020 and 2021). Library generation was performed with RT-PCR. The sequencer listed for this sample is NextSeq 550. TCRdb reprocessed the public reads (quality trimming at Q25 with fastp, clone calling with MiXCR) and kept in-frame beta chains. Entries that share a CDR3 protein sequence are merged under the most common genes and DNA. The sample yields under 200,000 distinct CDR3 sequences; roughly 31% were counted once. Around 3.3% of the sample is in the top ten clones. The CDR1 and CDR2 encoded by the germline V gene are SQVTM and ANQGSEA. V trim: 7 bases; J trim: 5 bases; unmatched bases: 5. From the cysteine through the phenylalanine, the CDR3 covers 12 amino acids. Of the read, only the CDR3 DNA is kept; its 36 bases are in frame from base 1.

This clonotype was seen ten or more times. Its antigen target is currently unknown. Base qualities were left out, and no much larger clone turns up one base away. This clonotype was sampled from a human donor who was either an allogeneic HSCT recipient or a stem cell or donor lymphocyte infusion donor (not recorded which). It is not recorded whose cells these are; they may come from a transplant donor. Material: blood, either unsorted or a sorted T cell fraction (not recorded which). The chain was built from TRBV29-1 and TRBJ1-2, with 9 middle bases fitting TRBD1. The nucleotide sequence is given as TGCAGCGCCGTCGGGACAGGGTATGGCTACACCTTC. It specifies CSAVGTGYGYTF.